The 18 T cell receptor beta chains in this list originate from one sample, sequenced in a study of T cell clones after liver transplantation. The assay was immunoSEQ multiplex PCR, and TCRdb's table has in-frame clones only and misses some. The sample shows 55,000 to 80,000 clones, about 92% of them seen only once. This specimen consisted of CD4+ T cells from blood, obtained before liver transplant. The receptors come from a human donor who received a liver transplant.

V usage is TRBV9 and J usage is TRBJ1-1; D gene unclear. The V and J ends lost 1 base and 2 bases respectively, with 6 bases between them. CDR3 length: 13 amino acids. Germline lookup yields CDR1 SGDLS and CDR2 YYNGEE. The CDR3 loop is CASSVNSNTEAFF. For the CDR3, the DNA is TGTGCCAGCAGCGTAAACAGCAACACTGAAGCTTTCTTT.

This clone has a single count. The chain couples TRBV7-2 to TRBJ1-5, with D possibly TRBD1 on 5 matching bases. This CDR3 has 16 residues. The V gene lost 5 bases and the J gene lost 5 bases, with 19 bases spanning the gap. Germline CDR1 is SGHTA and CDR2 is FQGNSA. The CDR3 coding sequence is TGTGCCAGCAGCACTTTCCCACAGGATCAATATCAGCCCCAGCATTTT. Its translation is CASSTFPQDQYQPQHF.

The J gene is TRBJ1-1, the V gene TRBV5-1; TRBD1 aligns across 7 bases. Germline CDR1 is SGHRS and CDR2 is YFSETQ. The CDR3 spans 13 residues. Germline trimming cut 5 bases from V and 4 bases from J; bases unmatched to any gene: 5. The CDR3 loop reads CASSLTGATEAFF. CDR3 nucleotides: TGCGCCAGCAGTCTTACAGGGGCCACTGAAGCTTTCTTT.

This sequence joins TRBV7-9 and TRBJ2-3; perhaps TRBD1 as D (5 bases). This CDR3 is built from 13 residues. Trimming stripped 8 bases from V and 1 base from J, with 10 bases between. Germline CDR1 is SEHNR and CDR2 is FQNEAQ (reference sequence). CDR3: CASGALGTDTQYF. DNA for the CDR3: TGTGCCAGCGGGGCCCTGGGCACAGATACGCAGTATTTT.

The sample holds one count of this clone. V usage is TRBV11-2 and J usage is TRBJ2-3; D not resolved. Germline CDR1 is SGHAT and CDR2 is FQNNGV. The CDR3 is 14 residues long. Trimming took 1 base from V and 4 from J, leaving 9 bases between them. The CDR3 bases are TGTGCCAGCAGCTTAGTATTAGCCTCAGATACGCAGTATTTT. Protein: CASSLVLASDTQYF.

The rearrangement links TRBV7-3 to TRBJ2-3; D gene ambiguous. This CDR3 is built from 13 residues. Germline CDR1 is SGHTA and CDR2 is FQGTGA. V was cut by 5 bases and J by 5 bases, with 11 bases left in between. CDR3: CASSQSPGDTQYF. CDR3 DNA sequence: TGTGCCAGCAGCCAATCACCGGGAGATACGCAGTATTTT.

This chain links TRBV18 with TRBJ2-6; 7 bases agree with TRBD1. Germline V gene data show CDR1 as KGHSH and CDR2 as LQKENI. The CDR3 is 17 amino acids. V lost 2 bases and J lost 2; bases outside the gene matches: 6. CDR3 region: CASSPVTGTTGANVLTF. As DNA, the CDR3 is TGTGCCAGCTCACCAGTGACAGGGACCACTGGGGCCAACGTCCTGACTTTC.

V gene TRBV28 combines with J gene TRBJ1-5; no clear D gene. The V gene's germline CDR1 is MDHEN and CDR2 SYDVKM. V was shortened by 4 bases and J by 4 bases, with 5 bases between the two germline ends. The CDR3 extends over 12 amino acids. This CDR3 is CASSSENQPQHF. As DNA, the CDR3 is TGTGCCAGCAGTTCAGAGAATCAGCCCCAGCATTTT.

This clone was seen a handful of times. The chain links TRBV7-8 to TRBJ1-2, with D tentatively TRBD1 (5 bases). V lost 4 bases and J 2 bases, leaving 8 bases between the germline ends. CDR1 and CDR2 (germline): SGHVS, FQNEAQ. This CDR3 region has 13 residues. Here the CDR3 DNA reads TGTGCCAGCAGCTCGGGACTGAACTATGGCTACACCTTC. It is translated as CASSSGLNYGYTF.

V usage is TRBV15 and J usage is TRBJ2-3, with 10 bases fitting TRBD2. Looked up from germline, CDR1 is LNHNV and CDR2 is YYDKDF (reference sequence). The CDR3 consists of 15 residues. V shed 10 bases and J 1 base; nucleotides not matched to a gene: 8. CDR3 sequence: CAIGEREGGTDTQYF. The DNA for the CDR3 is TGTGCCATCGGAGAGCGGGAGGGGGGCACAGATACGCAGTATTTT.

Here the CDR3 DNA reads TGTGCCAGTAGAAGCTCTGGAAACACCATATATTTT. This sequence encodes CASRSSGNTIYF. This chain connects TRBV19 to TRBJ1-3; D gene ambiguous. V was shortened by 6 bases and J by 0 bases, with 3 bases between the two germline ends. This CDR3 spans 12 amino acids. Germline values: CDR1 LNHDA, CDR2 SQIVND (reference sequence).

The chain is built from TRBV6-6 and TRBJ1-1; D remains ambiguous. The CDR3 extends over 11 amino acids. V dropped 4 bases and J dropped 7 bases, with 7 bases sitting between them. The germline gives CDR1 MNHNY, CDR2 SVGAGI (reference sequence). For the CDR3, the DNA is TGTGCCAGCAGTTTGATAGGTGAAGCTTTCTTT. Its translation is CASSLIGEAFF.

This rearrangement joins TRBV19 to TRBJ2-7; 9 nucleotides agree with TRBD1. Unmatched junction bases numbered 7, after V lost 4 bases and J lost 6 bases. This CDR3 contains 14 residues. Germline lookup yields CDR1 LNHDA and CDR2 SQIVND (reference sequence). CDR3 bases: TGTGCCAGTAGTAATTGGGACAGGGTCGCCGAGCAGTACTTC. Translated: CASSNWDRVAEQYF.

This chain uses TRBV7-9 with TRBJ1-1, with a possible D match to TRBD1 (5 bases). The CDR3 runs 14 residues. In germline, CDR1 is SEHNR, CDR2 FQNEAQ (reference sequence). The V and J ends lost 2 bases and 1 base respectively, with 8 bases between them. The chain's CDR3 is CASSLLGGNTEAFF. The CDR3 region has the DNA TGTGCCAGCAGCTTATTGGGGGGGAACACTGAAGCTTTCTTT.

The J gene is TRBJ1-3, the V gene TRBV7-9; no firm D call. This CDR3 comprises 15 residues. V was trimmed by 5 bases and J by 0 bases, leaving 11 bases between them. Germline V gene lookup returns CDR1 SEHNR and CDR2 FQNEAQ (reference sequence). CDR3 sequence (DNA): TGTGCCAGCAGCGAAGGACGGAGCTCTGGAAACACCATATATTTT. It is translated as CASSEGRSSGNTIYF.

This clone was found once. The rearrangement joins TRBV10-3 to TRBJ2-7; possibly TRBD1 for D (5 bases). This CDR3 spans 12 amino acids. Germline V gene lookup returns CDR1 ENHRY and CDR2 SYGVKD. V was cut by 6 bases and J by 6 bases, with 12 bases left in between. CDR3 amino acids: CAIRGFDSEQYF. The CDR3 DNA is TGTGCCATCAGGGGGTTTGACAGCGAGCAGTACTTC.

V is TRBV6-6 and J is TRBJ1-1; no definite D call. Germline loops: CDR1 MNHNY, CDR2 SVGAGI (reference sequence). The CDR3 extends over 13 amino acids. CDR3: CAAHTGENTEAFF. In DNA form, the CDR3 reads TGTGCAGCCCATACCGGGGAGAACACTGAAGCTTTCTTT.

The V call is TRBV10-2, the J call TRBJ1-1; tentatively, D is TRBD1 (5 bases). Trimming removed 9 bases at V and 0 bases at J, with 11 bases between. The CDR3 runs to 13 residues. CDR1 and CDR2 from the germline V gene are WSHSY and SAAADI. The CDR3 loop reads CASQQEMNTEAFF. Here the CDR3 DNA reads TGCGCCAGTCAACAGGAGATGAACACTGAAGCTTTCTTT.